This entry describes one T cell receptor beta chain. Its cognate antigen has yet to be identified. No quality values exist for individual bases; no much larger clone is one base distant. The CDR3 runs 14 amino acids, cysteine and phenylalanine included. CDR3 DNA is the only sequence kept; it has 42 bases, read in frame from the first base. For CDR1 and CDR2, the germline V gene lists MGHRA and YSYEKL. V was cut back by 3 bases and J by 3 bases, leaving a gap of 12 bases between them. This entry belongs to a study of cytomegalovirus exposure and HLA in healthy donors (dated by TCRdb to 2016 to 2017). Regarding the complete study: In an earlier analysis of under 750 of the donors, 250 to 300 Gb of sequence data and 95 million to 130 million unique TCR beta sequences from roughly 180 million T cells were reported. An early release covering about 600 HLA-typed donors comprised roughly 300 gigabases of sequencing data and approximately 85 million unique TCR sequences. The genetic ancestry cluster associated with self-reported Caucasian donors included 80% to 90% of the roughly 400 genotyped donors. The study aimed to test whether cataloging public T cell receptors could reveal signatures of past pathogen exposure. Using immunosequencing, the study profiled T cell repertoires from 666 subjects and related those repertoires to cytomegalovirus serostatus. A separate validation cohort of 100 to 150 different subjects was used in addition to the approximately 640-subject first cohort. The study combined high-throughput TCR immunosequencing, statistical association of individual TCRs with disease status, and machine learning to predict cytomegalovirus infection status. To study patterns of TCR occurrence, a later analysis re-analyzed previously published TCR beta repertoires from 550 to 800 donors and added high-resolution HLA genotyping. In the later analysis, no new phenotypic data were used to find candidate immune exposures; instead, reliance was placed on TCR beta sequences and their occurrence across donors. To decide whether each TCR beta V gene segment behaved as functional or pseudogenic, an earlier analysis of approximately 620 of the donors relied on high-throughput TCR beta sequencing. Donor age, sex, ethnicity and CMV serostatus were collected together with the repertoire data. A later genetic analysis used genome-wide SNP genotypes for about three fifths of the 666 donors, treating that subset as a discovery cohort. All discovery cohort repertoires had been generated on a single sequencing platform. HLA typing included class I and class II loci at four-digit resolution. Typing coverage varied by locus: roughly 629-640 donors for A, B, C, DRB1 and DQB1; 522 for DQA1; more than 600 for DPA1; 450 to 480 for DPB1. Because of strong linkage in the cohort, a few DR-DQ haplotypes were treated as single units for association and clustering. On average, approximately 250,000 unique TCR beta nucleotide sequences were sequenced per donor among roughly 430 genotyped donors of the cohort, with around 19% of those sequences being non-productive. Results the study describes overall, beyond this receptor: Because the 87-base-pair reads could not distinguish some IMGT-functional V segments, including TRBV6-2 and TRBV6-3, those segments were excluded. Linkage disequilibrium might explain the correlated functional status among segregating V segments, but an unknown experimental factor could not be excluded. The classifier was reported to diagnose cytomegalovirus status with high specificity and sensitivity in both the original and validation cohorts. In a later analysis, several top co-occurrence clusters were reported to appear linked to parvovirus B19, influenza, CMV and Epstein-Barr virus. A later analysis found that most CMV-associated TCR beta chains appeared HLA-restricted, with HLA associations seemingly driven largely by CMV exposure. The authors suggested that the approach could potentially be extended to other disease states and immunological phenotypes. A cluster of highly shared sequence variants was judged likely to be a technical artifact of the sequencing pipeline. The earlier analysis of almost 600 of the donors excluded 15 to 20 rarely observed V segments, including chromosome 9 orphons, because counts were too low. At a false discovery rate of 0.05, a later analysis linked roughly 17,000 TCR beta sequences to specific HLA alleles. Presence/absence analyses assumed roughly uniform sequencing depth across donors, an assumption that may not hold. In a later genetic analysis, a missense DCLRE1C variant was associated with V-gene and J-gene trimming of TCR beta chains, and the association was replicated in an independent cohort. Compared with equally common non-associated chains, HLA-associated TCR beta chains in a later analysis were more clonally expanded and had lower generation probabilities. CMV serostatus was the only immune exposure information available for the cohort. In a later analysis, the rate of TCR association differed among HLA loci, with DRB1 alleles having the most associated TCRs and HLA-C alleles having the fewest. A further reported finding was that TCR beta sequences accurately predicted the HLA-A and HLA-B alleles for most subjects in the first cohort. When HLA alleles, especially DR and DQ, strongly co-occurred, attributing TCR associations to individual alleles was difficult. According to a later genetic analysis, donors in an Asian-associated ancestry cluster had fewer N-insertions in productive TCRs than the roughly 670-donor mean. In vitro tests confirmed that a few of the cytomegalovirus-associated TCR beta chains recognize cytomegalovirus antigens. In the study, around 160 TCR beta chains were listed as associated with cytomegalovirus. Most TCR sequences were seen in very few donors, while some public TCRs were found in many individuals. Broadly in line with IMGT annotations, most TCR beta V segments showed up in productive rearrangements about 87% or about 30% of the time in an earlier analysis of several hundred of the donors. In this cohort, only TCR beta chains were sequenced, and detectable features were limited by the absence of alpha or paired-chain data. Because some donors lacked HLA typing at each locus, the association tests relied only on the typed subset.

Libraries were prepared through the immunoSEQ multiplex PCR assay. For the multiplex PCR, a mixture combining 60 forward primers for TCR Vbeta segments and 13 reverse primers for TCR Jbeta segments was used. A multiplex PCR assay on genomic DNA amplified the CDR3 region of rearranged TCR beta genes. The amplified TCR beta libraries were sequenced on the Illumina HiSeq System as 87-base-pair reads. Regarding the original processing steps: A later analysis counted 65 million to 90 million unique TCR beta chains across the 670 or so repertoires, and 9 million to 14 million of these chains were shared by at least two donors. To remove PCR and sequencing errors, raw reads were error-corrected and collapsed into unique sequences using a nearest-neighbor algorithm that merged closely related sequences. V, D and J gene segments were assigned by aligning CDR3 sequences to IMGT reference sequences. Each retained sequence needed at least a six-nucleotide match to both a V gene segment and a J gene segment. A rearrangement was called productive if the CDR3 had no stop codons and remained in frame with V and J, and every other rearrangement was called non-productive. Following IMGT convention, CDR3 was defined as the stretch from the second conserved V-encoded cysteine to the conserved J-encoded phenylalanine. In an earlier analysis of more than 550 of the donors, sequences lacking an unambiguous match to a single V gene segment were excluded. An earlier analysis of fewer than 750 of the donors called V segments functional above 56.7% productive rearrangements and segregating when the between-donor standard deviation exceeded 5%. A statistical classification framework was built to diagnose cytomegalovirus status from the catalog of TCR beta chain sequences. V and J gene assignment, in a later analysis, came from comparing TCR nucleotide sequences with IMGT/GENE-DB human TR gene sequences. Using the TCRdist pipeline, a later analysis assigned CDR3 sequences along with most-parsimonious VDJ recombination scenarios. In a later analysis, each TCR beta chain was defined by its CDR3 amino acid sequence together with its V-gene family, and reads lacking a unique V-gene family were excluded. In a later analysis, fewer than 600 highly shared, low-generation-probability nucleotide sequences were removed to address suspected cross-contamination and a sequencing artifact. In a later analysis, a clonal expansion index for each public chain was calculated from normalized within-repertoire ranks of inferred template counts. A later analysis computed generation probabilities with a VDJ recombination model fitted to out-of-frame rearrangements, and checked the results against IGoR. Hypergeometric tests were used in a later analysis to score TCR-TCR, TCR-HLA and TCR-CMV co-occurrence, with a repertoire-size bias correction applied to the TCR pairs. In a later analysis, false discovery rates were estimated by permuting HLA or CMV assignments 20 times. A later analysis grouped co-occurring TCRs with DBSCAN, adding TCRdist sequence similarity when clustering within HLA-allele-positive subsets. Co-occurrence clustering excluded repertoires with fewer than 30,000 or more than 120,000 public chains, plus five with anomalous nucleotide sharing. TCRdb holds this immuneACCESS table with in-frame rearrangements only. Some clones are missing; in checked studies, unresolved V genes explain under half, and the rest has no known cause. Clone size and V and J calls were adopted from that table, with D and trimming inferred from the DNA. The sample contains around 250,000 clones, about 81% of them found a single time. The ten biggest clones cover 8% of the sample.

The cohort comprised approximately 700 healthy bone marrow donors. All cohort members were sampled while nominally healthy, although unrecorded immune exposures were likely present. The donor tested CMV seropositive and was one of the 289 seropositive cohort members. A peripheral blood sample was provided by each donor, and peripheral blood mononuclear cells were used for TCR beta sequencing. The Qiagen DNeasy Blood Extraction Kit was used to extract genomic DNA from the blood cell samples. Specimen: PBMCs. The rearranged segments are TRBV4-1 and TRBJ2-7; no D gene call is confident. This clonotype was sampled from a woman aged 55 to 70 in good health and CMV-seropositive. Read as DNA, the sequence is TGCGCCAGCAGCCAGCCCGGGTCAAACTACGAGCAGTACTTC. It specifies CASSQPGSNYEQYF.